This T cell receptor (beta chain) is drawn from a study of shared clonotypes between healthy human individuals. Study-wide results and caveats: Genetic and exposure-history diversity was limited by the few donors. Among donors, the sharing of clonotypes was expected to be influenced by sequencing depth.

Sequencing was performed with immunoSEQ multiplex PCR; in TCRdb, only in-frame clones are kept and a portion is missing. The table includes about 820,000 clones, nearly 95% detected once. For this clone: The antigen is undetermined.

The CDR3 sequence is 12 residues long. CDR1 and CDR2 (germline): SGHDT, YYEEEE. Between the trimmed V and J ends, which lost 4 bases and 3 bases, there was a span of 7 bases. In the naive CD8 group, cells lacked CD45RO and were positively selected for CCR7, so terminally differentiated effector memory CD45RA+ cells were left out. J is TRBJ1-1 and V is TRBV5-6; D remains ambiguous. The sequenced material came from naive CD8+ T cells sorted from blood. The TCR sequence derives from a man under 40 in good health. The CDR3 region is CASSREYTEAFF. Here the CDR3 DNA reads TGTGCCAGCAGCCGGGAATACACTGAAGCTTTCTTT.